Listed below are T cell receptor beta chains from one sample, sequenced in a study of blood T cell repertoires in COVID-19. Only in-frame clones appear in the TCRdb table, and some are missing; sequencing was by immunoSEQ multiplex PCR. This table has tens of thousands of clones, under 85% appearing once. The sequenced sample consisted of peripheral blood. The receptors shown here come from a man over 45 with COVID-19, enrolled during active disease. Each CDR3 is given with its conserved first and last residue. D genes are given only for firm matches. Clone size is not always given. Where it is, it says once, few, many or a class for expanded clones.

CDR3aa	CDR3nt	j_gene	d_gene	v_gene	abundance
CAKTSGPNTGELFF	TGTGCCAAGACTAGCGGGCCGAACACCGGGGAGCTGTTTTTT	TRBJ2-2	TRBD2	TRBV6-4	-
CASSQDSTGPYEQYF	TGCGCCAGCAGCCAAGATAGTACAGGACCCTACGAGCAGTACTTC	TRBJ2-7	-	TRBV4-1	-
CASSWGSTGRWPQHF	TGTGCCAGCAGTTGGGGTTCGACAGGGAGGTGGCCCCAGCATTTT	TRBJ1-5	TRBD1	TRBV27	-
CASSRSGNTIYF	TGTGCCAGCAGCCGCTCTGGAAACACCATATATTTT	TRBJ1-3	-	TRBV12-3/TRBV12-4	-
CASSPGQTIHGYTF	TGTGCCAGCAGCCCGGGACAGACAATCCATGGCTACACCTTC	TRBJ1-2	TRBD1	TRBV7-9	-
CASSFSGDTQYF	TGTGCCAGCAGTTTTTCCGGGGATACGCAGTATTTT	TRBJ2-3	-	TRBV7-9	-
CASKGGLHTEAFF	TGTGCCAGCAAAGGGGGCCTCCACACTGAAGCTTTCTTT	TRBJ1-1	TRBD1	TRBV2	-
CASSVAEGPLYGYTF	TGTGCCAGCAGCGTAGCTGAGGGCCCCTTGTATGGCTACACCTTC	TRBJ1-2	-	TRBV9	-
CASSFGQYQPQHF	TGTGCCAGTAGTTTCGGACAATATCAGCCCCAGCATTTT	TRBJ1-5	-	TRBV19	-
CASKAGGRSYNEQFF	TGTGCCAGCAAAGCAGGGGGGAGGTCCTACAATGAGCAGTTCTTC	TRBJ2-1	-	TRBV6-5	-
CASSLGANYEQYF	TGTGCCAGCAGCTTAGGTGCTAACTACGAGCAGTACTTC	TRBJ2-7	-	TRBV11-2	-
CASSPPGLLPETQYF	TGTGCCAGCTCACCACCGGGACTACTGCCAGAGACCCAGTACTTC	TRBJ2-5	TRBD2	TRBV18	-
CASSQDRQIDTGELFF	TGCGCCAGCAGCCAAGACAGGCAGATAGACACCGGGGAGCTGTTTTTT	TRBJ2-2	-	TRBV4-3	-
CASSPPAKRGAADTQYF	TGTGCCAGCTCACCACCGGCCAAGCGGGGGGCGGCTGATACGCAGTATTTT	TRBJ2-3	TRBD2	TRBV18	-
CASSFASSYEQYF	TGTGCCAGCAGCTTTGCTAGCTCCTACGAGCAGTACTTC	TRBJ2-7	-	TRBV7-2	-
CASSTPGQGNQPQHF	TGTGCCAGTAGTACCCCGGGACAGGGGAATCAGCCCCAGCATTTT	TRBJ1-5	TRBD1	TRBV19	-
CATSDSAGSSGGELFF	TGTGCCACCAGTGATTCAGCGGGGTCCTCTGGCGGGGAGCTGTTTTTT	TRBJ2-2	TRBD2	TRBV24-1	-
CASSQSGEGKLFF	TGTGCCAGCAGCCAGTCAGGGGAAGGAAAACTGTTTTTT	TRBJ1-4	-	TRBV3-1/TRBV3-2	-
CASSSGTSGNNEQFF	TGTGCCAGCAGTTCCGGGACTAGCGGGAACAATGAGCAGTTCTTC	TRBJ2-1	TRBD2	TRBV6-5	-
CASSVGQGNSYSNQPQHF	TGTGCCAGCAGCGTCGGACAGGGAAACTCTTATAGCAATCAGCCCCAGCATTTT	TRBJ1-5	TRBD1	TRBV5-5	-
CASSVASSGGSRAGELFF	TGTGCCAGCAGCGTAGCGTCTAGCGGGGGGTCCAGAGCCGGGGAGCTGTTTTTT	TRBJ2-2	TRBD2	TRBV9	-
CASSLTVGEKLFF	TGTGCCAGCAGCTTAACGGTCGGGGAAAAACTGTTTTTT	TRBJ1-4	-	TRBV7-3	many
CASSAGRRSGANVLTF	TGTGCCAGCAGCGCGGGACGGCGCTCTGGGGCCAACGTCCTGACTTTC	TRBJ2-6	-	TRBV7-9	-
CASSIQGDTEAFF	TGTGCCAGCAGCATCCAAGGGGACACTGAAGCTTTCTTT	TRBJ1-1	-	TRBV6-5	few
CASSGTSGGWDTQYF	TGCGCCAGCAGTGGGACTAGCGGGGGCTGGGATACGCAGTATTTT	TRBJ2-3	TRBD2	TRBV10-1	-
CSASETSGTETQYF	TGCAGTGCTAGTGAAACTAGCGGGACGGAGACCCAGTACTTC	TRBJ2-5	TRBD2	TRBV20-1	-
CASSQGRAQETQYF	TGTGCCAGCAGCCAAGGTCGAGCACAAGAGACCCAGTACTTC	TRBJ2-5	-	TRBV4-2	-
CASSGTGKSYNEQFF	TGTGCCAGCAGCGGCACGGGAAAGTCCTACAATGAGCAGTTCTTC	TRBJ2-1	-	TRBV9	-
CASSWGQGLYEQYF	TGTGCCAGCAGTTGGGGACAGGGGCTCTACGAGCAGTACTTC	TRBJ2-7	TRBD1	TRBV7-9	-
CASSLGLAGGFDEQYF	TGTGCCAGCAGCTTAGGTCTAGCGGGGGGTTTTGACGAGCAGTACTTC	TRBJ2-7	TRBD2	TRBV11-2	-
CASSLRGGGEQYF	TGTGCCAGCAGCCTTAGGGGGGGCGGTGAGCAGTACTTC	TRBJ2-7	-	TRBV11-3	-
CASSPYRYRVKTNEKLFF	TGTGCCAGCAGCCCGTACCGGTATCGGGTAAAGACTAATGAAAAACTGTTTTTT	TRBJ1-4	-	TRBV3-1/TRBV3-2	-
CATSDLNRLYF	TGTGCCACCAGTGATTTGAACAGGTTGTACTTC	TRBJ2-7	-	TRBV24-1	once
CAILPGRGGTDTQYF	TGTGCCATTCTGCCCGGGCGGGGGGGCACAGATACGCAGTATTTT	TRBJ2-3	TRBD2	TRBV28	few
CASSSGTRYEQYF	TGCGCCAGCAGCTCCGGGACACGTTACGAGCAGTACTTC	TRBJ2-7	-	TRBV10-1	-
CASSLDGGGGYNEQFF	TGTGCCAGCAGCTTGGACGGCGGGGGAGGCTACAATGAGCAGTTCTTC	TRBJ2-1	TRBD2	TRBV5-6	-
CATSRELSSYEQYF	TGTGCCACCAGCAGAGAGCTCAGTTCCTACGAGCAGTACTTC	TRBJ2-7	-	TRBV15	-
CASSQRAGGNTGELFF	TGCGCCAGCAGCCAAAGGGCGGGGGGTAATACCGGGGAGCTGTTTTTT	TRBJ2-2	TRBD2	TRBV4-1	-
CASSVLPGLAGGPTLHEQYF	TGTGCCAGCAGCGTACTACCGGGACTAGCGGGGGGCCCAACCCTGCACGAGCAGTACTTC	TRBJ2-7	TRBD2	TRBV9	-
CAISESLYNEQFF	TGTGCCATCAGTGAGTCCTTATACAATGAGCAGTTCTTC	TRBJ2-1	-	TRBV10-3	-
CASSFTTSTDTQYF	TGTGCCAGCAGCTTCACGACTAGCACAGATACGCAGTATTTT	TRBJ2-3	-	TRBV5-8	once
CASSLLFSGSQPQHF	TGTGCCAGCAGCTTACTTTTCTCTGGGAGTCAGCCCCAGCATTTT	TRBJ1-5	-	TRBV11-3	-
CTSSQDPTSGKETQYF	TGCACCAGCAGCCAAGACCCGACTAGCGGGAAAGAGACCCAGTACTTC	TRBJ2-5	-	TRBV1	few